This TCR beta chain was captured in a study of cytomegalovirus exposure and HLA in healthy donors. Germline V lookup: CDR1 SGDLS, CDR2 YYNGEE. This CDR3 is built from 15 residues. After removal of 7 bases from V and 6 bases from J, the junction contained 8 bases not matched to a gene. General observations from the study: A further, later analysis showed that HLA-associated TCR beta chains (compared with equally common others) were more clonally expanded. Later findings reportedly placed an Asian-associated ancestry cluster below the approximately 620-donor mean for N-insertions. Reports credit the classifier with highly specific, highly sensitive diagnosis of cytomegalovirus status.

On this clone itself: What it binds is not known.

Primers: 60 Vbeta forward and 13 Jbeta reverse. The method was immunoSEQ multiplex PCR; TCRdb's version includes in-frame clones alone and lacks a portion of them. The table lists approximately 150,000 clones, 87% of them singletons, with around 0.85% in the top ten. The sequenced material came from PBMCs. The chain employs TRBV9 and TRBJ2-1; TRBD2 matches at 12 bases. The sequence derives from a woman between 25 and 40 years old in good health and CMV-seronegative. Here the CDR3 reads CASGDRTSGTNEQFF. The CDR3 DNA follows: TGTGCCAGCGGGGATCGGACTAGCGGGACCAATGAGCAGTTCTTC.